The clone carrying this TCR beta chain was seen repeatedly, ten times or more. The antigen is not known. An end of the junction differs from the germline gene, which may be a read error. The sample originates from a study of T cell repertoires in cytomegalovirus infection. TCRdb fed the reads into MiXCR, producing one record per CDR3 protein. The table records 310,000 or so distinct CDR3 sequences, roughly a tenth of them present only once. General study points: Summed public TCR beta family frequency identified CMV carriers bearing the relevant HLA. In two of eight donors, the top clonotype was HLA-C-restricted CMV-specific.

Sequenced: PBMCs. The TCR was taken from a human donor in good health (CMV status not recorded). Some clones in this sample may be carry-over from other donors' samples.

CDR3 protein: CASSTGRLLNTGELFF. Here the CDR3 DNA reads TGTGCTAGCAGCACCGGACGGCTGTTGAACACCGGGGAGCTGTTTTTT. The chain links TRBV7-7 to TRBJ2-2; D remains ambiguous. This CDR3 has 16 amino acids. CDR1 and CDR2 (germline): SSHAT, FNYEAQ (reference sequence). Complete variable domain (other parts from reference TRBV7-7 and TRBJ2-2): GAGVSQSPRYKVTKRGQDVTLRCDPISSHATLYWYQQALGQGPEFLTYFNYEAQPDKSGLPSDRFSAERPEGSISTLTIQRTEQRDSAMYRCASSTGRLLNTGELFFGEGSRLTVL.